The present TCR beta chain was sequenced within a study of OX40 agonist ivuxolimab in advanced cancers. Study overall: Patients received ivuxolimab, an intravenous treatment, every 2 weeks at 0.01 to 10 mg/kg.

General observations from the study: At 0.1-3.0 mg/kg, partial responders had clonal expansion among the lowest observed.

As to this clone: Its target is unknown.

This CDR3 has 14 amino acids. The germline CDR1 and CDR2 sequences are SGHRS and YFSETQ. Trimming pared 3 bases from V and 6 bases from J, leaving 16 bases between. The table came from immunoSEQ multiplex PCR; TCRdb's copy has only in-frame clones and leaves some out. The sample consists of some 42,000 clones, 82% of them appearing once. Material: CD4+ or CD8+ T cells sorted from blood, obtained in a trial of the OX40 agonist ivuxolimab. This sequence joins TRBV5-1 and TRBJ2-7, with D perhaps TRBD1 (6 bases). The TCR originated in an adult with an advanced solid tumor such as melanoma, head and neck, liver or kidney cancer. CDR3 nucleotides: TGCGCCAGCAGCTCCACAGGGTTCGTGGGCGAGCAGTACTTC. Protein product: CASSSTGFVGEQYF.